The 17 T cell receptor beta chains below come from one sample, sequenced in a study of monozygotic twins with inflammatory bowel disease. TCRdb reprocessed the 5' RACE reads and keeps a single row for each CDR3 protein, giving no DNA. In total, the table holds around 150,000 distinct CDR3 sequences. The sample comprised blood. Every receptor here comes from a human donor with ulcerative colitis or Crohn's disease, or a healthy co-twin of an affected twin (not recorded which).

The chain joins TRBV9 to TRBJ1-3. Germline CDR1 is SGDLS and CDR2 is YYNGEE. The CDR3 has 13 amino acids. CDR3 region: CASSVASSNTIYF.

V is TRBV11-1 and J is TRBJ2-3; TCRdb calls TRBD2, which cannot be checked without DNA. The CDR3 is made up of 15 amino acids. CDR1 and CDR2 from the germline V gene are SGHAT and FQDESV (reference sequence). This CDR3 reads CASSLGLAGRDTQYF.

CDR3 residues: CASSLVASGRNEQFF. The chain joins TRBV5-4 to TRBJ2-1; the TCRdb D gene call, TRBD2, has no DNA to confirm it. The CDR3 sequence is 15 residues long. Germline CDR1 reads SGHNT; CDR2 reads YYREEE (reference sequence).

The V and J genes are TRBV6-5 and TRBJ2-7. CDR3 length equals 12 residues. In germline, CDR1 is MNHEY, CDR2 SVGAGI. CDR3 amino acids: CASSYGCSEQYF.

The rearrangement links TRBV9 to TRBJ2-6; TCRdb's D gene call, TRBD1, goes unchecked for lack of DNA. The CDR3 spans 15 residues. Looked up from germline, CDR1 is SGDLS and CDR2 is YYNGEE. This CDR3 is CASSVGVSGANVLTF.

The V gene is TRBV3-1, the J gene TRBJ1-2. Germline V lookup: CDR1 LGHDT, CDR2 YNNKEL (reference sequence). CDR3 length: 12 amino acids. The CDR3 reads CASSQDYQSYTF.

The chain has TRBV7-3 and TRBJ2-1; absent DNA, TCRdb's TRBD2 call cannot be checked. CDR1 and CDR2 from the germline V gene are SGHTA and FQGTGA. CDR3 length equals 16 residues. The CDR3 is CASSKNPSGAYNEQFF.

The J gene is TRBJ1-5, the V gene TRBV7-2; lacking DNA, the TRBD1 call made by TCRdb goes unchecked. This CDR3 spans 13 amino acids. Looked up from germline, CDR1 is SGHTA and CDR2 is FQGNSA. The CDR3 region is CASSPDRFQPQHF. The variable domain in full, completed from reference TRBV7-2 and TRBJ1-5, reads GAGVSQSPSNKVTEKGKDVELRCDPISGHTALYWYRQSLGQGLEFLIYFQGNSAPDKSGLPSDRFSAERTGGSVSTLTIQRTQQEDSAVYLCASSPDRFQPQHFGDGTRLSIL.

This sequence joins TRBV27 and TRBJ2-1. This CDR3 has 16 amino acids. CDR1 MNHEY and CDR2 SMNVEV come from the germline V gene (reference sequence). The CDR3: CASSTFWGSSYNEQFF.

The chain carries TRBV7-2 and TRBJ2-1; the TCRdb D gene call, TRBD2, has no DNA to confirm it. CDR1 is SGHTA, CDR2 FQGNSA, per germline. The CDR3 length is 16 residues. CDR3 sequence: CASSLEREKNYNEQFF.

J is TRBJ1-2 and V is TRBV3-1; TCRdb's D gene call, TRBD1, goes unchecked for lack of DNA. CDR1 and CDR2 (germline): LGHDT, YNNKEL (reference sequence). The CDR3 is made up of 14 amino acids. The CDR3 protein is CASSQAGQNYGYTF.

The CDR3 loop reads CSAILPSGRSQQFF. The chain recombines TRBV20-1 with TRBJ2-1; the TCRdb D gene call, TRBD1, has no DNA to confirm it. The CDR3 contains 14 residues. The germline gives CDR1 DFQATT, CDR2 SNEGSKA (reference sequence).

The chain is built from TRBV28 and TRBJ2-1; the TRBD1 assignment by TCRdb is unverifiable without DNA. Per germline, CDR1 MDHEN and CDR2 SYDVKM. The CDR3 spans 12 residues. The CDR3: CASSDPTGEQFF.

The gene calls are TRBV7-2 and TRBJ2-5. The CDR3 sequence is 11 residues long. CDR1 and CDR2 (germline): SGHTA, FQGNSA. CDR3 residues: CASSFHETQYF.

This chain connects TRBV7-2 to TRBJ1-1. The length of the CDR3 is 13 residues. Germline V gene data show CDR1 as SGHTA and CDR2 as FQGNSA. CDR3: CASSPSTLLEAFF.

The chain carries TRBV27 and TRBJ1-5; TCRdb lists TRBD1, though no DNA is available to test this call. Per the germline V gene, CDR1 is MNHEY and CDR2 is SMNVEV (reference sequence). This CDR3 is 14 amino acids long. The CDR3 here is CASSFLSGDQPQHF.

This chain's CDR3 is CASSQTGGVNEQFF. The chain links TRBV5-1 to TRBJ2-1; TCRdb's D gene call, TRBD1, goes unchecked for lack of DNA. Germline V gene sequence: CDR1 SGHRS, CDR2 YFSETQ. The CDR3 extends over 14 amino acids. Supplemented by reference TRBV5-1 and TRBJ2-1, the full variable domain reads KAGVTQTPRYLIKTRGQQVTLSCSPISGHRSVSWYQQTPGQGLQFLFEYFSETQRNKGNFPGRFSGRQFSNSRSEMNVSTLELGDSALYLCASSQTGGVNEQFFGPGTRLTVL.